This TCR beta chain came from a study of cytomegalovirus exposure and HLA in healthy donors (dated by TCRdb to the late 2010s). For context, the study as a whole: According to an earlier analysis of several hundred of the donors, about 179 million T cells yielded 117 million unique TCR beta sequences and less than 300 Gb of sequence data. An early release that covered about 600 HLA-typed donors contained around 300 gigabases of sequencing data and tens of millions of unique TCR sequences. Of the roughly 400 genotyped donors, over 80% were placed in the genetic ancestry cluster associated with self-reported Caucasian donors. The study aimed to test whether cataloging public T cell receptors could reveal signatures of past pathogen exposure. Using immunosequencing, the study profiled T cell repertoires from about 620 subjects and related those repertoires to cytomegalovirus serostatus. A separate validation cohort of over a hundred different subjects was used in addition to the roughly 670-subject first cohort. To predict cytomegalovirus infection status, the study brought together high-throughput TCR immunosequencing, statistical association of individual TCRs with disease status, and machine learning. To study patterns of TCR occurrence, a later analysis re-analyzed previously published TCR beta repertoires from more than 550 donors and added high-resolution HLA genotyping. Rather than using new phenotypic data, the later analysis identified candidate immune exposures from TCR beta sequences and from how often those sequences occurred across donors. To decide whether each TCR beta V gene segment behaved as functional or pseudogenic, an earlier analysis of approximately 600 of the donors relied on high-throughput TCR beta sequencing. Donor age, sex, ethnicity and CMV serostatus were compiled together with the repertoire data. A later genetic analysis took genome-wide SNP genotypes for about 65% of the 666 donors and used that subset as a discovery cohort. All discovery cohort repertoires had been generated on a single sequencing platform. Class I and class II HLA loci were covered by the typing at four-digit resolution. The number of typed donors differed by locus: 629-630 for A, B, C, DRB1 and DQB1; about 520 for DQA1; 606 for DPA1; and approximately 450 for DPB1. About five DR-DQ haplotypes were treated as single units for association and clustering because of strong linkage in the cohort. On average, roughly 250,000 unique TCR beta nucleotide sequences were sequenced per donor among 398 genotyped donors of the cohort, with 15% to 20% of those sequences being non-productive.

General findings and caveats noted by the study authors: Immune exposure information for the cohort was limited to CMV serostatus. A cluster of highly shared sequence variants was judged likely to be a technical artifact of the sequencing pipeline. When HLA alleles, especially DR and DQ, strongly co-occurred, attributing TCR associations to individual alleles was difficult. A few of the identified cytomegalovirus-associated TCR beta chains were confirmed in vitro to be specific for cytomegalovirus antigens. Correlated functional status among segregating V segments might reflect linkage disequilibrium, but an unknown experimental factor could not be ruled out. In a later analysis, HLA-associated TCR beta chains were found to be more clonally expanded and to have lower generation probabilities than equally common non-associated chains. In both the original and validation cohorts, the classifier was reported to diagnose cytomegalovirus status with high specificity and sensitivity. In a later analysis, TCR association rates were found to vary across HLA loci, with the most associated TCRs seen for DRB1 alleles and the fewest for HLA-C alleles. Only TCR beta chains were sequenced in this cohort, and the absence of alpha or paired-chain data limited detectable features. According to a later analysis, most CMV-associated TCR beta chains appeared to be HLA-restricted, and the HLA associations seemed to be driven largely by CMV exposure. The study listed 164 TCR beta chains as associated with cytomegalovirus. Because some donors lacked HLA typing at each locus, the association tests relied only on the typed subset. A further reported finding was that TCR beta sequences accurately predicted the HLA-A and HLA-B alleles for most subjects in the first cohort. Most TCR sequences were seen in very few donors, while some public TCRs were found in many individuals. Some 16 rarely observed V segments, including chromosome 9 orphons, were excluded from the earlier analysis of almost 600 of the donors because counts were too low. Sequencing depth was assumed to be roughly uniform across donors in the presence/absence analyses, though that assumption may not hold. V-gene and J-gene trimming of TCR beta chains was associated with a missense DCLRE1C variant in a later genetic analysis, and the association was replicated in an independent cohort. According to a later genetic analysis, donors in an Asian-associated ancestry cluster had fewer N-insertions in productive TCRs than the roughly 670-donor mean. In a later analysis, some 18,000 TCR beta sequences were associated with specific HLA alleles at a false discovery rate of 0.05. The 87-base-pair reads could not distinguish some IMGT-functional V segments, including TRBV6-2 and TRBV6-3, so those segments were excluded. In a later analysis, several top co-occurrence clusters were reported to appear linked to parvovirus B19, influenza, CMV and Epstein-Barr virus. The authors suggested that the approach could potentially be generalized to other disease states and immunological phenotypes. In an earlier analysis of fewer than 700 of the donors, most TCR beta V segments appeared in productive rearrangements about 87% or about 30% of the time, broadly matching IMGT annotations.

From a lookup of the germline V gene (reference sequence), CDR1 and CDR2 are MNHEY and SMNVEV. From the cysteine up to the phenylalanine, the CDR3 has a length of 12 residues. CDR3 DNA is the only sequence kept; it has 36 bases, read in frame from the first base. The trim is 5 bases for V and 6 bases for J, with a gap of 11 bases between the germline ends. The cohort comprised 550 to 700 healthy bone marrow donors. At the time of sampling, all cohort members were nominally healthy, though unrecorded immune exposures were likely present. CMV serostatus was recorded as positive for about 310 and negative for about 55% of the roughly 670 cohort members, whereas no CMV serostatus was recorded for the donor in question. Every donor gave a peripheral blood sample, and the peripheral blood mononuclear cells from that sample were used for TCR beta sequencing. The Qiagen DNeasy Blood Extraction Kit was used to extract genomic DNA from the blood cell samples.

About this clone: It has no known antigen specificity. Nothing much larger sits one base from this clone, and base qualities are not available.

The method behind the library was the immunoSEQ multiplex PCR assay. The multiplex PCR relied on a mix of 60 forward primers for TCR Vbeta segments and 13 reverse primers for TCR Jbeta segments. The CDR3 region of rearranged TCR beta genes was amplified from genomic DNA with a multiplex PCR assay. Amplified TCR beta libraries were sequenced as 87-base-pair reads on the Illumina HiSeq System. The authors processed their data as follows. Across the 500 to 700 repertoires, a later analysis counted roughly 77 million unique TCR beta chains, roughly 11 million of which were shared by at least two donors. Raw reads were error-corrected and collapsed into unique sequences with a nearest-neighbor algorithm that merged closely related sequences to remove PCR and sequencing errors. Alignment of CDR3 sequences to IMGT reference sequences was used to assign V, D and J gene segments. For a sequence to be retained, at least a six-nucleotide match to both a V gene segment and a J gene segment was required. A rearrangement counted as productive if the CDR3 had no stop codons and remained in frame with V and J, and every other rearrangement counted as non-productive. CDR3 was defined according to IMGT convention as the region running from the second conserved V-encoded cysteine to the conserved J-encoded phenylalanine. In an earlier analysis of 587 of the donors, sequences lacking an unambiguous match to a single V gene segment were excluded. In an earlier analysis of around 600 of the donors, V segments were called functional above 56.7% productive rearrangements and were called segregating when the between-donor standard deviation exceeded 5%. A statistical classification framework was built to diagnose cytomegalovirus status from the catalog of TCR beta chain sequences. In a later analysis, TCR nucleotide sequences were compared against IMGT/GENE-DB human TR gene sequences so that V and J genes could be assigned. The TCRdist pipeline was used in a later analysis to assign CDR3 sequences and most-parsimonious VDJ recombination scenarios. In a later analysis, each TCR beta chain was defined by its CDR3 amino acid sequence together with its V-gene family, and reads lacking a unique V-gene family were excluded. In a later analysis, 450 to 600 highly shared, low-generation-probability nucleotide sequences were removed to address suspected cross-contamination and a sequencing artifact. A later analysis calculated a clonal expansion index for each public chain from normalized within-repertoire ranks of inferred template counts. In a later analysis, generation probabilities were computed with a VDJ recombination model fitted to out-of-frame rearrangements, and the resulting probabilities were checked against IGoR. In a later analysis, hypergeometric tests were used to score TCR-TCR, TCR-HLA and TCR-CMV co-occurrence, with a repertoire-size bias correction applied to TCR pairs. To estimate false discovery rates, a later analysis permuted the HLA or CMV assignments 20 times. In a later analysis, co-occurring TCRs were grouped with DBSCAN, and TCRdist sequence similarity was added when clustering was performed within HLA-allele-positive subsets. Co-occurrence clustering excluded repertoires with fewer than 30,000 or more than 120,000 public chains, plus five with anomalous nucleotide sharing. TCRdb re-hosts the immuneACCESS table, in-frame sequences only. Its copies lack some clones; in the studies checked, an unresolved V gene accounts for under half of them, and the cause for the rest is not known. The V and J calls and the clone size are those of that table, but D and trimming were determined from the DNA. This sample holds some 130,000 clones; 70% to 80% were observed only once. The ten top clones hold roughly 3% of the sample.

The chain joins TRBV27 to TRBJ2-7; the D gene is perhaps TRBD2, on 5 matching bases. This receptor was obtained from a human donor in good health. The sequenced sample was PBMCs. The DNA sequence reads TGTGCCAGCAGTCGTAGAGGGTCCGAGCAGTACTTC. This is translated as CASSRRGSEQYF.